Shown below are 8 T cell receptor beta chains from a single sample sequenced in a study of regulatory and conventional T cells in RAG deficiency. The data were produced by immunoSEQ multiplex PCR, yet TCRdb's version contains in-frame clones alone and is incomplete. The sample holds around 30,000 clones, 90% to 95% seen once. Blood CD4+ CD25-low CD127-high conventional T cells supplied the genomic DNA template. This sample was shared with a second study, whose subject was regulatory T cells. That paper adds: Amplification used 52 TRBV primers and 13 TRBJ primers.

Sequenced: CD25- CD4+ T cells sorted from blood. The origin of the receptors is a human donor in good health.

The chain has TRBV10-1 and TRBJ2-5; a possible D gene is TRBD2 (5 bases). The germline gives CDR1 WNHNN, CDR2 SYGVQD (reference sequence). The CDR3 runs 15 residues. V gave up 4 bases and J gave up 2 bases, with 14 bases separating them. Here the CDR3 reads CASSAASGEQETQYF. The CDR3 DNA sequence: TGCGCCAGCAGTGCAGCCTCCGGGGAACAAGAGACCCAGTACTTC.

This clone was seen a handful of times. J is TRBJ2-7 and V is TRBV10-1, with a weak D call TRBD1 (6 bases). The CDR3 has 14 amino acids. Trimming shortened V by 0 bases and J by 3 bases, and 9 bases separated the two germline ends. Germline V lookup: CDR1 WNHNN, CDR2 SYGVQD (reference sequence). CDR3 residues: CASSESGRGYEQYF. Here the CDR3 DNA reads TGCGCCAGCAGTGAGTCGGGCAGGGGCTACGAGCAGTACTTC.

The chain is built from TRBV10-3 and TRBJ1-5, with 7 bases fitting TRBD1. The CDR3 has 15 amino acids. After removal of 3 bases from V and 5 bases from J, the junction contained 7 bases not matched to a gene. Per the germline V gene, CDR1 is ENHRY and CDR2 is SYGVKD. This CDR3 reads CAISEQGLVDQPQHF. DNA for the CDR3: TGTGCCATCAGTGAACAGGGGTTGGTTGATCAGCCCCAGCATTTT.

The CDR3, as DNA: TGCGCCAGCAGCCCTCGACAGGACTCCTCCTACGAGCAGTACTTC. It is translated as CASSPRQDSSYEQYF. V usage is TRBV5-1 and J usage is TRBJ2-7, with a weak D call TRBD1 (6 bases). The germline V gene has CDR1 SGHRS and CDR2 YFSETQ. Deletions cut 4 bases from V and 0 bases from J, with 14 bases between. The CDR3 is 15 residues long.

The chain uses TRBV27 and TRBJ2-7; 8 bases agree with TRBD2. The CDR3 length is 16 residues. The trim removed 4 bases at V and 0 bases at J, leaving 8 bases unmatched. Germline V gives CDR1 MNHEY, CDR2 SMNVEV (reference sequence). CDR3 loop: CASSSPGGASSYEQYF. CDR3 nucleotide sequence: TGTGCCAGCAGTTCCCCCGGGGGGGCCAGCTCCTACGAGCAGTACTTC.

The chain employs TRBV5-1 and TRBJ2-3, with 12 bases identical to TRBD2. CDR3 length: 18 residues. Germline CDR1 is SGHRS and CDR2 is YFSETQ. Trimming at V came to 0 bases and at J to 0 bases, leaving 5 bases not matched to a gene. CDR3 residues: CASSLAELAGGSTDTQYF. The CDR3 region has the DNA TGCGCCAGCAGCTTGGCCGAGCTAGCGGGGGGGAGCACAGATACGCAGTATTTT.

The CDR3 nucleotides read TGTGCCAGCAGCCCTAGGGACACCTATAGGTATGGCTACACCTTC. Encoded protein: CASSPRDTYRYGYTF. This rearrangement joins TRBV9 to TRBJ1-2; a weak D match, TRBD1 (6 bases). The CDR3 length is 15 residues. Deletions cut 4 bases from V and 5 bases from J, with 18 bases between. Looked up from germline, CDR1 is SGDLS and CDR2 is YYNGEE.

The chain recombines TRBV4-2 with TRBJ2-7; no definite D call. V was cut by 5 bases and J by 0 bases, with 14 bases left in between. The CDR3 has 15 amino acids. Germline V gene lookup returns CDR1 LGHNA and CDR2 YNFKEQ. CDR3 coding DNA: TGTGCCAGCAGCAAATCCGAACAGAGCTCCTACGAGCAGTACTTC. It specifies CASSKSEQSSYEQYF.